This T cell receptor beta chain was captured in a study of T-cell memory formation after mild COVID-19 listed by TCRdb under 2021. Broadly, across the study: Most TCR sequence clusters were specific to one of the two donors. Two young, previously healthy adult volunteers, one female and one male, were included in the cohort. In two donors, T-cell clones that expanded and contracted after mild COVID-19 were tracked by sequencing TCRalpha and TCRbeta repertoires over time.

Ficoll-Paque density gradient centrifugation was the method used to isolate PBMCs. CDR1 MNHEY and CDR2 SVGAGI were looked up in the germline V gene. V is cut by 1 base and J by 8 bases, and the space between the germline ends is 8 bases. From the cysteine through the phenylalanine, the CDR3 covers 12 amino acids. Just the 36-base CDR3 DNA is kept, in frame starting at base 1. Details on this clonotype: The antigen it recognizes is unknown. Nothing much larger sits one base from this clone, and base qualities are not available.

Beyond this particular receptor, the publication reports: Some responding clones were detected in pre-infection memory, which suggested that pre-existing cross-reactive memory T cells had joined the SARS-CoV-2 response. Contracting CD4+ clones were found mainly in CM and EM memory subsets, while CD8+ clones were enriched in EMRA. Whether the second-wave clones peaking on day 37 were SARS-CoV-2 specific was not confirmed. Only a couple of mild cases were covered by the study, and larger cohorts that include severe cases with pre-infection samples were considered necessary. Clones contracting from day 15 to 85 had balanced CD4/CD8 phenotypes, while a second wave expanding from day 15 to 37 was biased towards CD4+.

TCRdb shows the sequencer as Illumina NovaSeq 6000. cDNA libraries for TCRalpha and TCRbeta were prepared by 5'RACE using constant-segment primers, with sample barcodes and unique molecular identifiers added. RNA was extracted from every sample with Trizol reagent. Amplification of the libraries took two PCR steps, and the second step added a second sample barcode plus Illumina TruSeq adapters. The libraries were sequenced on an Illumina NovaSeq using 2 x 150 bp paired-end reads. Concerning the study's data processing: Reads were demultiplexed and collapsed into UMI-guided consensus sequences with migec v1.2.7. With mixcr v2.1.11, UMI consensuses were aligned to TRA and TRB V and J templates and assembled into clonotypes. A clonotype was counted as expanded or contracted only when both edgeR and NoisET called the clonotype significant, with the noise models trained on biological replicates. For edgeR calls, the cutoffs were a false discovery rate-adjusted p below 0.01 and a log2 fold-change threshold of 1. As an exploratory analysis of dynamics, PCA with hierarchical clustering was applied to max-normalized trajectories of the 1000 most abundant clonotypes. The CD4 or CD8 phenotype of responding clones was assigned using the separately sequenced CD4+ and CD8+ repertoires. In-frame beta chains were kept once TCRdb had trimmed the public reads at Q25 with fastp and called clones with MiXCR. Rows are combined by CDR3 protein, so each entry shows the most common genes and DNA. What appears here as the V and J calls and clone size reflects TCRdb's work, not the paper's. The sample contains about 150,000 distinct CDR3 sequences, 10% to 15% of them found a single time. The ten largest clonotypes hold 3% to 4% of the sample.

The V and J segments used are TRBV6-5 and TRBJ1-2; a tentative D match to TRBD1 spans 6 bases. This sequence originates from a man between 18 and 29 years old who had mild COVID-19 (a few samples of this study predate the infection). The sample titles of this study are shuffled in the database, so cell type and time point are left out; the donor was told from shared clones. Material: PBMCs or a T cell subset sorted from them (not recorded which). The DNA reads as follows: TGTGCCAGCAGTTACTTGGGGGCCGGCTACACCTTC. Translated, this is CASSYLGAGYTF.